This is a list of T cell receptor beta chains from one sample in a study of CD8+CD57+ T cells in acquired aplastic anemia. TCRdb reprocessed the reads via MiXCR and lists one record per CDR3 protein. The data contain 350,000 to 450,000 distinct CDR3 sequences, around 72% of them singletons. The sample taken for sequencing was sorted CD4+, CD8+, or CD8+CD57+ T cells (not recorded which) from PBMCs. Receptors were obtained from a human donor in good health, serving as a control. Each CDR3 is given with its conserved first and last residue. Fields, in order: V gene, J gene, CDR3 protein.

v_gene: TRBV12-3/TRBV12-4; j_gene: TRBJ1-2; CDR3aa: CASSFQRNYGYTF
v_gene: TRBV12-3/TRBV12-4; j_gene: TRBJ2-7; CDR3aa: CASSPGDYEQYF
v_gene: TRBV7-9; j_gene: TRBJ2-5; CDR3aa: CASSLVASGYHQETQYF
v_gene: TRBV2; j_gene: TRBJ2-1; CDR3aa: CASRGRVTLDEQFF
v_gene: TRBV5-6; j_gene: TRBJ1-1; CDR3aa: CASSVEDQNTEAFF
v_gene: TRBV7-3; j_gene: TRBJ2-7; CDR3aa: CASSDVGGAIAYDQYF
v_gene: TRBV5-1; j_gene: TRBJ2-1; CDR3aa: CASSRLARDEQFF
v_gene: TRBV6-5; j_gene: TRBJ2-7; CDR3aa: CASRRDRQSYEQYF
v_gene: TRBV7-2; j_gene: TRBJ2-3; CDR3aa: CASSLLSGSWRRDTQYF
v_gene: TRBV25-1; j_gene: TRBJ1-1; CDR3aa: CASSDRGTEASF
v_gene: TRBV2; j_gene: TRBJ1-1; CDR3aa: CASFRGLNTEAFF
v_gene: TRBV9; j_gene: TRBJ2-3; CDR3aa: CASSFRRRGDMQYF
v_gene: TRBV7-3; j_gene: TRBJ2-5; CDR3aa: CASSLAGRQGQYF
v_gene: TRBV7-2; j_gene: TRBJ1-3; CDR3aa: CASSLERSYEQYLYF
v_gene: TRBV19; j_gene: TRBJ2-7; CDR3aa: CASSISGLGTYEQYF
v_gene: TRBV5-1; j_gene: TRBJ1-4; CDR3aa: CASRGGQLMKKLFF
v_gene: TRBV20-1; j_gene: TRBJ2-3; CDR3aa: CSVYDSHSGNTQYF
v_gene: TRBV7-3; j_gene: TRBJ2-2; CDR3aa: CASSRPGRITGELFF
v_gene: TRBV7-2; j_gene: TRBJ1-5; CDR3aa: CASSRQGGWNQPQHF
v_gene: TRBV4-2; j_gene: TRBJ1-1; CDR3aa: CASSQEGGNTEAFF
v_gene: TRBV2; j_gene: TRBJ1-1; CDR3aa: CATGRPTGLITEAFF
v_gene: TRBV25-1; j_gene: TRBJ1-6; CDR3aa: CASSDSGTEIYALHF
v_gene: TRBV30; j_gene: TRBJ2-7; CDR3aa: CAWRGDRGPYEQYF
v_gene: TRBV5-4; j_gene: TRBJ2-7; CDR3aa: CATSIDSGYEQYF
v_gene: TRBV9; j_gene: TRBJ2-1; CDR3aa: CASSVTSGSYNEQFF
v_gene: TRBV7-9; j_gene: TRBJ1-2; CDR3aa: CASSLDTRNYGYTF
v_gene: TRBV20-1; j_gene: TRBJ2-5; CDR3aa: CSARQGRGGETQYF
v_gene: TRBV6-2/TRBV6-3; j_gene: TRBJ2-3; CDR3aa: CASRDRVPDTQYF
v_gene: TRBV18; j_gene: TRBJ2-7; CDR3aa: CASSPGVPYEQYF
v_gene: TRBV18; j_gene: TRBJ2-7; CDR3aa: CASSPFPAEQYF
v_gene: TRBV10-2; j_gene: TRBJ1-2; CDR3aa: CASSERWGRDYPF
v_gene: TRBV11-2; j_gene: TRBJ2-3; CDR3aa: CASSAEGGLAGKVYTQYF
v_gene: TRBV2; j_gene: TRBJ2-5; CDR3aa: CASSGIGTEEETQYF
v_gene: TRBV12-3/TRBV12-4; j_gene: TRBJ1-2; CDR3aa: CASSLGPIGYTF
v_gene: TRBV7-2; j_gene: TRBJ2-7; CDR3aa: CASSLGRGGQCEKYF
v_gene: TRBV7-6; j_gene: TRBJ2-1; CDR3aa: CASSFSRQGYGYKFF
v_gene: TRBV7-3; j_gene: TRBJ2-2; CDR3aa: CASSMGVRTGELFF
v_gene: TRBV6-2/TRBV6-3; j_gene: TRBJ2-7; CDR3aa: CASMEGHSYEQYF
v_gene: TRBV2; j_gene: TRBJ1-6; CDR3aa: CASSLVAGRRHLQF
v_gene: TRBV12-3/TRBV12-4; j_gene: TRBJ1-2; CDR3aa: CASSWEEGTKGYTF
v_gene: TRBV7-2; j_gene: TRBJ1-4; CDR3aa: CASSPRQHGYTLGF
v_gene: TRBV7-2; j_gene: TRBJ1-6; CDR3aa: CASSLMAGGYTGVHF
v_gene: TRBV20-1; j_gene: TRBJ1-4; CDR3aa: CSARSGSGDEKLFF
v_gene: TRBV20-1; j_gene: TRBJ2-3; CDR3aa: CSANRDSHTDTQYF
v_gene: TRBV12-3/TRBV12-4; j_gene: TRBJ2-1; CDR3aa: CASSVLRFHRGGNEQFF
v_gene: TRBV20-1; j_gene: TRBJ2-5; CDR3aa: CSARFPGGQETQYF
v_gene: TRBV12-3/TRBV12-4; j_gene: TRBJ2-7; CDR3aa: CASSLQGMAAQYF
v_gene: TRBV5-8; j_gene: TRBJ1-1; CDR3aa: CASSLDRGEGEAFF
v_gene: TRBV11-1; j_gene: TRBJ1-5; CDR3aa: CASSSGSSGSNQLQHF
v_gene: TRBV19; j_gene: TRBJ1-2; CDR3aa: CASSRPGTGHGYTF